This entry lists 10 T cell receptor beta chains sequenced from one sample in a study of OX40 agonist ivuxolimab in advanced cancers. The protocol was immunoSEQ multiplex PCR, while the TCRdb copy is restricted to in-frame clones and leaves out a portion. The table shows tens of thousands of clones, with roughly nine tenths occurring only once. This material consisted of CD4+ or CD8+ T cells sorted from blood, taken in a trial of the OX40 agonist ivuxolimab. Source of these receptors: an adult with an advanced solid tumor such as melanoma, head and neck, liver or kidney cancer.

The J gene is TRBJ2-7, the V gene TRBV30; TRBD2 matches at 11 bases. The length of the CDR3 is 13 residues. Looked up from germline, CDR1 is GTSNPN and CDR2 is SVGIG (reference sequence). The ends lost 3 bases at V and 4 bases at J; junction bases unmatched: 2. This chain's CDR3 is CAWRLAGGYEQYF. The CDR3 DNA follows: TGTGCCTGGAGGTTAGCGGGAGGGTACGAGCAGTACTTC. The full variable domain, its missing parts supplied by reference TRBV30 and TRBJ2-7, is SQTIHQWPATLVQPVGSPLSLECTVEGTSNPNLYWYRQAAGRGLQLLFYSVGIGQISSEVPQNLSASRPQDRQFILSSKKLLLSDSGFYLCAWRLAGGYEQYFGPGTRLTVT.

The chain recombines TRBV29-1 with TRBJ2-3; TRBD2 matches at 11 bases. This CDR3 contains 14 residues. Trimming at V came to 2 bases and at J to 6 bases, leaving 4 bases not matched to a gene. In germline, CDR1 is SQVTM, CDR2 ANQGSEA. CDR3 in DNA: TGCAGCGTTGAAACTAGCGGGAGTAGGGATACGCAGTATTTT. This sequence encodes CSVETSGSRDTQYF.

This clone was recorded a few times. The chain links TRBV9 to TRBJ2-7; TRBD2 agrees at 14 bases. The CDR3 length is 20 residues. Trimming took 2 bases from V and 2 from J; bases not matched to a gene: 15. Germline lookup yields CDR1 SGDLS and CDR2 YYNGEE. The CDR3 region has the DNA TGTGCCAGCAGCGTTTCTTTAGGGGGCTGGACTAGCGGGAGGCCCTACGAGCAGTACTTC. It codes for CASSVSLGGWTSGRPYEQYF.

The chain links TRBV6-5 to TRBJ1-4, with TRBD1 as a possible D gene (6 bases). CDR3 length equals 14 residues. CDR1 and CDR2 (germline): MNHEY, SVGAGI. The V and J ends lost 5 bases and 0 bases respectively, with 7 bases between them. The CDR3 is CASSRTATNEKLFF. The CDR3 DNA is TGTGCCAGCAGTAGGACAGCAACTAATGAAAAACTGTTTTTT.

The rearrangement links TRBV4-3 to TRBJ2-7; D remains unclear. Germline assignment: CDR1 LGHNA and CDR2 YSLEER. The CDR3 consists of 13 residues. V was shortened by 0 bases and J by 6 bases, with 9 bases between the two germline ends. The CDR3 coding sequence is TGCGCCAGCAGCCAAGATCTGGCCCCCGAGCAGTACTTC. As protein: CASSQDLAPEQYF.

This clone has only one observation. The rearrangement links TRBV18 to TRBJ2-5; unclear D gene. V was shortened by 4 bases and J by 2 bases, with 5 bases between the two germline ends. CDR3 length: 12 amino acids. Germline V gene sequence: CDR1 KGHSH, CDR2 LQKENI. The CDR3 DNA sequence: TGTGCCAGCTCACGGCCACAAGAGACCCAGTACTTC. This encodes CASSRPQETQYF.

The chain employs TRBV7-3 and TRBJ2-6; 7 bases are shared with TRBD1. The ends lost 5 bases at V and 8 bases at J; junction bases unmatched: 6. The germline CDR1 and CDR2 sequences are SGHTA and FQGTGA. The CDR3 runs to 14 residues. In nucleotides, the CDR3 is TGTGCCAGCAGCGGGACAGTGGGGACCAACGTCCTGACTTTC. Its translation is CASSGTVGTNVLTF.

This rearrangement joins TRBV28 to TRBJ2-2; unclear D gene. The CDR3 has 12 residues. Trimming stripped 1 base from V and 7 bases from J, with 4 bases between. Germline V gene data show CDR1 as MDHEN and CDR2 as SYDVKM. CDR3 DNA: TGTGCCAGCAGTTTATTCGGCGGGGAGCTGTTTTTT. It yields the protein CASSLFGGELFF.

This rearrangement joins TRBV30 to TRBJ2-7; TRBD1 aligns across 8 bases. CDR3 size: 15 residues. Trimming at V came to 4 bases and at J to 1 base, leaving 9 bases not matched to a gene. Germline V gene lookup returns CDR1 GTSNPN and CDR2 SVGIG (reference sequence). The CDR3 region has the DNA TGTGCCTGGATCCATCTAAGGACAGGGTCCTACGAGCAGTACTTC. This codes for CAWIHLRTGSYEQYF. Full variable domain (outside the CDR3, taken from reference TRBV30 and TRBJ2-7): SQTIHQWPATLVQPVGSPLSLECTVEGTSNPNLYWYRQAAGRGLQLLFYSVGIGQISSEVPQNLSASRPQDRQFILSSKKLLLSDSGFYLCAWIHLRTGSYEQYFGPGTRLTVT.

The chain is built from TRBV18 and TRBJ2-7; no firm D call. The V and J ends lost 1 base and 6 bases respectively, with 16 bases between them. Germline V CDR1 and CDR2: KGHSH, LQKENI. There are 15 residues in the CDR3. The CDR3 coding sequence is TGTGCCAGCTCACCACTCCCCTCGGGCTTAGGCGAGCAGTACTTC. Protein product: CASSPLPSGLGEQYF.